The 13 T cell receptor beta chains below were found in one sample sequenced in a study of graft-versus-host responses after intestinal transplantation. Some clones are missing from TCRdb's copy, which holds only in-frame ones; the method was immunoSEQ multiplex PCR. The table has approximately 15,000 clones, more than 65% seen once. Processing of graft tissue released intraepithelial and lamina propria lymphocytes. The sample in question was ileum tissue, obtained about four weeks after intestinal transplant. The receptors shown here come from a human patient who received an intestinal transplant, so some T cells may come from the graft donor.

Only a few counts were recorded for this clone. This rearrangement joins TRBV5-4 to TRBJ1-5, with D perhaps matching TRBD1 (5 bases). Trimming pared 4 bases from V and 6 bases from J, leaving 8 bases between. This CDR3 region has 12 residues. Looked up from germline, CDR1 is SGHNT and CDR2 is YYREEE (reference sequence). CDR3 in amino acids: CASSNQGQPQHF. The CDR3 DNA reads TGTGCCAGCAGCAATCAGGGTCAGCCCCAGCATTTT.

The chain recombines TRBV5-4 with TRBJ1-1; D is possibly TRBD1 (6 bases). With 5 bases removed from V and 3 bases from J, the gap between germline ends came to 14 bases. This CDR3 contains 14 residues. Looked up from germline, CDR1 is SGHNT and CDR2 is YYREEE (reference sequence). The CDR3 DNA follows: TGTGCCAGCAGACCAAGGGGGGGGGACACTGAAGCTTTCTTT. This codes for CASRPRGGDTEAFF.

This clone was detected only once. This chain connects TRBV2 to TRBJ1-4; possible D gene TRBD1, 5 bases. The CDR3 contains 13 residues. Germline CDR1 and CDR2: SNHLY and FYNNEI. The V end was cut by 11 bases, the J end by 4 bases, with 14 bases between. CDR3 DNA: TGTGCCGGCTGGAGCAGGGTTAATGAAAAACTGTTTTTT. It yields the protein CAGWSRVNEKLFF.

The genes are TRBV11-2 and TRBJ2-1; the match to TRBD1 covers 9 bases. The CDR3 consists of 15 residues. Trimming at V came to 4 bases and at J to 5 bases, leaving 6 bases not matched to a gene. The V gene's germline CDR1 is SGHAT and CDR2 FQNNGV. DNA for the CDR3: TGTGCCAGCAGCTCCTCGGACAGGGGAGACAATGAGCAGTTCTTC. As protein: CASSSSDRGDNEQFF.

The CDR3 sequence: CASSLTSMYTGELFF. Here the CDR3 DNA reads TGCGCCAGCAGCTTGACTAGTATGTACACCGGGGAGCTGTTTTTT. The chain carries TRBV5-1 and TRBJ2-2, with D maybe TRBD2 (5 bases). Germline CDR1 SGHRS, CDR2 YFSETQ. This CDR3 region has 15 residues. Trimming left V 1 base short and J 3 bases short, with 10 bases between.

V and J are TRBV7-2 and TRBJ2-5; TRBD2 matches at 9 bases. Germline-derived CDR1 and CDR2 are SGHTA and FQGNSA. The CDR3 runs 16 residues. V gave up 1 base and J gave up 4 bases; unmatched junction bases: 7. In DNA form, the CDR3 reads TGTGCCAGCAGCTTAGGAGGTGGGACTAGCATAGAGACCCAGTACTTC. This codes for CASSLGGGTSIETQYF.

This chain joins TRBV20-1 and TRBJ2-5, with 8 nucleotides matching TRBD2. Germline V CDR1 and CDR2: DFQATT, SNEGSKA (reference sequence). There are 11 residues in the CDR3. After removal of 7 bases from V and 4 bases from J, the junction contained 2 bases not matched to a gene. This CDR3 reads CSGGLGETQYF. CDR3 bases: TGCAGTGGGGGACTAGGAGAGACCCAGTACTTC.

CDR3 protein: CASSARTSGGDGEQFF. In DNA form, the CDR3 reads TGCGCCAGCAGCGCCCGGACTAGCGGGGGGGATGGTGAGCAGTTCTTC. J is TRBJ2-1 and V is TRBV5-1, with 15 nucleotides matching TRBD2. The CDR3 is made up of 16 amino acids. With 4 bases clipped from V and 9 bases from J, the junction kept 8 bases outside the gene matches. From germline, CDR1 is SGHRS and CDR2 YFSETQ.

The genes are TRBV6-1 and TRBJ2-5, with 9 bases fitting TRBD2. The CDR3 is made up of 16 amino acids. V trimming: 3 bases; J trimming: 5 bases; junction bases outside the gene matches: 10. From germline, CDR1 is MNHNS and CDR2 SASEGT. Here the CDR3 DNA reads TGTGCCAGCAGTGACCCTTGGCGGGAGGGTCTCGAGACCCAGTACTTC. This encodes CASSDPWREGLETQYF.

The V gene is TRBV21-1, the J gene TRBJ2-7; the table calls TRBD2, which could not be checked here. TRBV21-1 is assigned pseudogene status. The CDR3 has 13 residues. CDR3 in amino acids: CASSPRRWPREGV. The CDR3, as DNA: TGTGCCAGCAGCCCCAGGCGGTGGCCCCGCGAGGGCGTC.

The CDR3: CASRTGTNYEQYV. As DNA, the CDR3 is TGTGCCAGCAGGACCGGGACTAACTACGAGCAGTACGTC. The chain combines TRBV6-6 with TRBJ2-7; 7 bases are a match to TRBD2. CDR1 and CDR2 from the germline V gene are MNHNY and SVGAGI (reference sequence). The CDR3 covers 13 residues. V lost 6 bases to trimming and J lost 3 bases; unmatched junction nucleotides: 5.

In DNA, the CDR3 is TGTGCCAGCACCCTAACCCACAGGGGAAACTATGGCTACACCTTC. It yields the protein CASTLTHRGNYGYTF. V usage is TRBV6-6 and J usage is TRBJ1-2; 7 bases match TRBD1. This CDR3 region has 15 residues. CDR1 and CDR2 from the germline V gene are MNHNY and SVGAGI (reference sequence). Trimming removed 7 bases from V and 2 bases from J; junction bases left unmatched: 10.

The chain combines TRBV30 with TRBJ2-3; D is perhaps TRBD2 (6 bases). In germline, CDR1 is GTSNPN, CDR2 SVGIG (reference sequence). This CDR3 is built from 18 residues. CDR3: CYFKTCGVLRKSTDTQYF. The CDR3 DNA reads as TGTTACTTTAAGACTTGCGGGGTTTTGCGAAAAAGCACAGATACGCAGTATTTT.